This T cell receptor (beta chain) was observed in a study of graft-versus-host responses after intestinal transplantation. About the study: Transplants were multivisceral, liver-intestinal, or isolated intestinal.

Concerning this clone: Its antigen remains unknown.

Produced via immunoSEQ multiplex PCR; TCRdb's table is partial and in-frame only. The profile shows 95,000 to 100,000 clones, about 82% of them singletons. Whole-study findings and limits: Ileal or blood samples showed some GvH clones first, and such clones were also found in recipient marrow.

Germline CDR1 reads SGDLS; CDR2 reads YYNGEE. The V end lost 4 bases, the J end lost 5 bases, and 18 bases lay between the germline ends. The CDR3 contains 15 residues. The specimen comprised PBMCs, sampled 255 days after intestinal transplant. The clonotype was recovered from a human patient who received an intestinal transplant, so some T cells may come from the graft donor. The chain has TRBV9 and TRBJ2-5; D is unclear. Here the CDR3 DNA reads TGTGCCAGCAGCTCGCCCAACGCTAACGGGGAGACCCAGTACTTC. Translating it yields CASSSPNANGETQYF.